Listed below are T cell receptor beta chains from one sample, sequenced in a study of blood T cell repertoires in COVID-19. TCRdb keeps only in-frame clones here, not all; method: immunoSEQ multiplex PCR. The data show hundreds of thousands of clones, about nine tenths seen once. Sequenced: peripheral blood. The receptor source for this set is a woman in her 70s with COVID-19, enrolled during active disease. Each CDR3 is given without its conserved first and last residue. The size entry is marked missing in some rows and otherwise reads once, few, many or a size class.

CDR3aa | v_gene | abundance | j_gene
ATNSRYEQY | TRBV10-2 | . | TRBJ2-7
ASSATGSRGYT | TRBV13 | . | TRBJ1-2
ASSRDSYSNQPQH | TRBV2 | . | TRBJ1-5
ASSSSTEWTEAF | TRBV18 | few | TRBJ1-1
ASSQDHLSSYEQY | TRBV4-3 | . | TRBJ2-7
ASSVGSGENYGYT | TRBV9 | . | TRBJ1-2
ASSEGGIYGYT | TRBV9 | . | TRBJ1-2
ASSPLLRGSNTEAF | TRBV7-9 | few | TRBJ1-1
ASTQEGSGGYT | TRBV9 | . | TRBJ1-2
ASSVGGQNYGYT | TRBV9 | . | TRBJ1-2
ASSIEGQGNQPQH | TRBV19 | . | TRBJ1-5
ASSVERGRGLGQY | TRBV9 | . | TRBJ2-7
ASRHRGDNQPQH | TRBV2 | few | TRBJ1-5
ATPSKQGAGGYT | TRBV24-1 | . | TRBJ1-2
ASSIDPDRATDTQY | TRBV19 | . | TRBJ2-3
SVEDRGPEAF | TRBV29-1 | . | TRBJ1-1
ASSRPPGKGYEQY | TRBV6-2/TRBV6-3 | . | TRBJ2-7
ASTSGGSAPLH | TRBV28 | . | TRBJ1-6
ASSLRTSRGNTIY | TRBV11-2 | once | TRBJ1-3
ASSQDRSVAGDYGYT | TRBV4-3 | . | TRBJ1-2
ASTTGTSLYNEQF | TRBV2 | . | TRBJ2-1
ASSRTGSYEQY | TRBV6-5 | . | TRBJ2-7
ASSPDPGGRDGYT | TRBV27 | . | TRBJ1-2
ASSEQGMNTEAF | TRBV18 | . | TRBJ1-1
AWRPGLSNYGYT | TRBV30 | . | TRBJ1-2
ASRTDRASYEQY | TRBV2 | . | TRBJ2-7
ATSDRVPGQGGRPQETQY | TRBV24-1 | . | TRBJ2-5
ASSFNLRGVEVIGNEKLF | TRBV7-8 | . | TRBJ1-4
ASSSFRDGYT | TRBV27 | . | TRBJ1-2
ASSRTRDRAQH | TRBV3-1/TRBV3-2 | . | TRBJ1-5
AIETGRNEQF | TRBV10-3 | . | TRBJ2-1
ATPTVSGNTIY | TRBV11-2 | . | TRBJ1-3
ASSYSGGFSYEQY | TRBV6-5 | . | TRBJ2-7
ASSLFTGTVNTEAF | TRBV19 | . | TRBJ1-1
ASIPGGDSSYEQY | TRBV28 | . | TRBJ2-7
ASSEVTGDYGYT | TRBV2 | . | TRBJ1-2
ASTLNTQLNTGNTIY | TRBV7-2 | few | TRBJ1-3
ASSLGQSSSEQY | TRBV5-6 | . | TRBJ2-7
ASSQDRVTEAF | TRBV10-1 | . | TRBJ1-1
ASSGTGVNTEAF | TRBV5-1 | . | TRBJ1-1
ASSERGAYNSPLH | TRBV10-2 | . | TRBJ1-6
AISITSGGISSYEQY | TRBV10-3 | once | TRBJ2-7